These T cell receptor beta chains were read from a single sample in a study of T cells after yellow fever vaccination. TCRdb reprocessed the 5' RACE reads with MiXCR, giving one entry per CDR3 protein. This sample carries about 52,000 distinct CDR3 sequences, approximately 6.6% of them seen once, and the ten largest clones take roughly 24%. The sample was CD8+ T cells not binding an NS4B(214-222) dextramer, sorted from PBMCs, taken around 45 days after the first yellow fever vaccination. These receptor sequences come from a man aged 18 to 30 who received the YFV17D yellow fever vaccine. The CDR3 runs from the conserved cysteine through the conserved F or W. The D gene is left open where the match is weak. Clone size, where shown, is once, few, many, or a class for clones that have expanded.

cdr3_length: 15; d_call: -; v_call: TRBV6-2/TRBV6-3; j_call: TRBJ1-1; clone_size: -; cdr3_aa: CASSYSIDMDTEAFF; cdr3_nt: TGTGCCAGCAGTTACTCTATTGACATGGACACTGAAGCTTTCTTT
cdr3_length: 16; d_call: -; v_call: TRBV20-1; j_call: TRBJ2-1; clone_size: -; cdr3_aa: CSARDFGGISYNEQFF; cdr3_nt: TGCAGTGCTAGAGATTTTGGGGGTATTTCCTACAATGAGCAGTTCTTC
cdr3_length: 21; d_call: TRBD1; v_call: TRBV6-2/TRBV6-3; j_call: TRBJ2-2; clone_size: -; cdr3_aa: CASSYSINPAGTGAYTGELFF; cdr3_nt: TGTGCCAGCAGTTACTCGATTAACCCCGCCGGGACAGGGGCGTACACCGGGGAGCTGTTTTTT
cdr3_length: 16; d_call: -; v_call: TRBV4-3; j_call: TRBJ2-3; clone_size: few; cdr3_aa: CASSQRRDGGTDTQYF; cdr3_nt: TGCGCCAGCAGCCAAAGACGGGACGGGGGCACAGATACGCAGTATTTT
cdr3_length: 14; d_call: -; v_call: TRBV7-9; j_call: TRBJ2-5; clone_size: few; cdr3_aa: CASSYRQFQETQYF; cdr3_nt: TGTGCCAGCAGCTACAGACAGTTTCAAGAGACCCAGTACTTC
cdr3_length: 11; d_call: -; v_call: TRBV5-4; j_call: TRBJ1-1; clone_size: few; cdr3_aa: CASRKETEAFF; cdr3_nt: TGTGCCAGCAGAAAGGAGACTGAAGCTTTCTTT
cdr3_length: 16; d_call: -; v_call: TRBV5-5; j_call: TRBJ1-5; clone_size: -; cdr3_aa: CASSHNNRDSNQPQHF; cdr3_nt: TGTGCCAGCAGCCACAATAACCGGGACAGCAATCAGCCCCAGCATTTT
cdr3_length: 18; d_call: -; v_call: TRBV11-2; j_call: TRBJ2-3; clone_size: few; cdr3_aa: CASSPTRWGRGRTDTQYF; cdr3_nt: TGTGCCAGCAGCCCCACCCGCTGGGGGCGGGGTCGCACAGATACGCAGTATTTT
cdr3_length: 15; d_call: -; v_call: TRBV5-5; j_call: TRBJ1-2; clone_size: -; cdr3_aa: CASSLARDGFYGYTF; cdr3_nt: TGTGCCAGCAGCTTGGCCCGAGACGGATTTTATGGCTACACCTTC
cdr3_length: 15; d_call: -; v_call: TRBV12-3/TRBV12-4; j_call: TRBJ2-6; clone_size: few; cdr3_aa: CASSGLISGANVLTF; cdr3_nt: TGTGCCAGCAGTGGACTGATCTCTGGGGCCAACGTCCTGACTTTC
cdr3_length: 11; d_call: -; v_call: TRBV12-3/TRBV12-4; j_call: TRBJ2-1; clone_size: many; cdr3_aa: CASRSVNEQFF; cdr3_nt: TGTGCCAGCAGGTCCGTCAATGAGCAGTTCTTC